This T cell receptor (beta chain) comes out of a study of T-cell reconstitution after alpha-beta-depleted transplantation in children (dated by TCRdb to about 2016). Looking at the study overall: Using TCR repertoire profiling, the study quantitatively followed how T-cell immune reconstitution unfolded in children after TCRalphabeta/CD19-depleted allogeneic hematopoietic cell transplantation.

The library was made by PCR. Data came from an Illumina HiSeq 2500. Molecular barcoding was employed in the preparation of TCR libraries, with unique molecular identifiers being used to normalize TCRbeta repertoire quantification. In TCRdb, the public reads were trimmed at Q25 with fastp and aligned with MiXCR, with productive beta chains retained. Here each entry gathers all rows of one CDR3 protein and keeps the most common genes and DNA. A total of 250,000 to 350,000 distinct CDR3 sequences appear in this sample, around 9.6% of them only once. The top ten hold about a tenth of the sample. This clonotype was counted between two and nine times. Its target antigen remains unknown. Per-base quality was not reported, and no clone a single base away is much larger than it. V ends up 1 base short and J 5 bases short, with an unmatched junction base count of 2. For CDR1 and CDR2, the germline V gene lists SQVTM and ANQGSEA. The CDR3 numbers 14 residues from cysteine through phenylalanine. Only the CDR3 DNA is retained, 42 bases long and in frame from the first base.

The chain is encoded by TRBV29-1 joined to TRBJ1-6; TRBD1 matches 7 bases in the middle. This TCR was sampled from a human donor who donated a stem cell graft to a child with SCID. This sample comprised PBMCs from the stem cell graft donor, obtained from the stem cell graft. In nucleotides, the sequence is TGCAGCGTTGAAGCCGGGACAGATAATTCACCCCTCCACTTT. Its protein product is CSVEAGTDNSPLHF.